What follows are 21 T cell receptor beta chains derived from one specimen sequenced in a study of OX40 agonist ivuxolimab in advanced cancers. Libraries were prepared through the immunoSEQ multiplex PCR assay. TCRdb stores this immuneACCESS table with in-frame sequences only. Part of the clones is absent; in the studies checked, under half of the shortfall reflects unresolved V genes, and no reason is known for the rest. The table for this sample lists over 90,000 clones; approximately 94% of them were counted only once. The biggest ten clones account for 0.15% to 0.2% of the sample. Sequencing used CD4+ or CD8+ T cells sorted from blood, obtained in a trial of the OX40 agonist ivuxolimab. These receptor sequences come from an adult with an advanced solid tumor such as melanoma, head and neck, liver or kidney cancer.

This sequence joins TRBV30 and TRBJ1-1, with D unclear. V shed 0 bases and J shed 1 base, with 12 bases lying between them. The CDR3 contains 15 residues. Germline-derived CDR1 and CDR2 are GTSNPN and SVGIG (reference sequence). CDR3 DNA: TGTGCCTGGAGTGTAAGAGGTAGGAAGAACACTGAAGCTTTCTTT. Translating gives CAWSVRGRKNTEAFF.

The chain is built from TRBV5-1 and TRBJ1-4, with 10 bases aligning to TRBD1. V shed 2 bases and J 0 bases; nucleotides not matched to a gene: 4. This CDR3 region has 17 residues. Germline V gene data show CDR1 as SGHRS and CDR2 as YFSETQ. CDR3 sequence reads: CASSLGTGAATNEKLFF. Written as DNA, the CDR3 is TGCGCCAGCAGCTTAGGGACAGGGGCTGCAACTAATGAAAAACTGTTTTTT. The complete variable domain, with remaining parts taken from reference TRBV5-1 and TRBJ1-4, reads KAGVTQTPRYLIKTRGQQVTLSCSPISGHRSVSWYQQTPGQGLQFLFEYFSETQRNKGNFPGRFSGRQFSNSRSEMNVSTLELGDSALYLCASSLGTGAATNEKLFFGSGTQLSVL.

In DNA, the CDR3 is TGCAGCGTTGAAAGAACGGTGAGCACAGATACGCAGTATTTT. It specifies CSVERTVSTDTQYF. The rearrangement uses TRBV29-1 and TRBJ2-3; D uncertain. Trimming pared 2 bases from V and 0 bases from J, leaving 9 bases between. From germline, CDR1 is SQVTM and CDR2 ANQGSEA. The CDR3 is 14 amino acids.

The chain employs TRBV5-1 and TRBJ2-6; no clear D. The CDR3 has 14 residues. Trimming removed 5 bases from V and 0 bases from J, with 6 bases in between. Germline V gene data show CDR1 as SGHRS and CDR2 as YFSETQ. CDR3 amino acids: CASSSSSGANVLTF. The DNA of the CDR3 is TGCGCCAGCAGTTCCAGCTCTGGGGCCAACGTCCTGACTTTC.

The J gene is TRBJ2-1, the V gene TRBV28; maybe TRBD2 (5 bases). Trimming took off 6 bases at V and 9 bases at J, with 21 bases between the two ends. CDR3 length equals 15 residues. Germline CDR1 reads MDHEN; CDR2 reads SYDVKM. In DNA form, the CDR3 reads TGTGCCAGCAGCCGAGCGGACCGCATTAAGAGTGAGCAGTTCTTC. Residues: CASSRADRIKSEQFF.

V gene TRBV27 combines with J gene TRBJ2-3; TRBD2 matches 13 bases. Looked up from germline, CDR1 is MNHEY and CDR2 is SMNVEV (reference sequence). Germline trimming cut 5 bases from V and 3 bases from J; bases unmatched to any gene: 5. The CDR3 spans 16 residues. The CDR3 DNA reads as TGTGCCAGCAGTCCGGGGGGACTAGCGGGGACAGATACGCAGTATTTT. Protein product: CASSPGGLAGTDTQYF.

This chain uses TRBV19 with TRBJ2-3, with 8 bases that match TRBD2. This CDR3 contains 16 residues. V shed 3 bases and J 1 base; nucleotides not matched to a gene: 6. Germline values: CDR1 LNHDA, CDR2 SQIVND (reference sequence). The CDR3 is CASSMPSRGGTDTQYF. DNA for the CDR3: TGTGCCAGTAGTATGCCCTCGCGGGGGGGCACAGATACGCAGTATTTT.

This CDR3 reads CASSYSGGLGYGYTF. CDR3 nucleotides: TGTGCCAGCAGTTACTCTGGGGGATTAGGCTATGGCTACACCTTC. The rearrangement joins TRBV6-5 to TRBJ1-2; tentative D call: TRBD1 (5 bases). The V end lost 0 bases, the J end lost 4 bases, and 12 bases lay between the germline ends. Germline V gene sequence: CDR1 MNHEY, CDR2 SVGAGI. This CDR3 is built from 15 residues.

This clone has more than one count but fewer than ten. The rearrangement uses TRBV15 and TRBJ1-6, with D hard to call. V was shortened by 5 bases and J by 0 bases, with 11 bases between the two germline ends. The CDR3 length is 16 residues. Germline V gene lookup returns CDR1 LNHNV and CDR2 YYDKDF (reference sequence). CDR3 nucleotide sequence: TGTGCCACCAGCGAAGAAATTTTCTCCTATAATTCACCCCTCCACTTT. Its protein product is CATSEEIFSYNSPLHF. Together with reference TRBV15 and TRBJ1-6, the CDR3 gives the full variable domain: DAMVIQNPRYQVTQFGKPVTLSCSQTLNHNVMYWYQQKSSQAPKLLFHYYDKDFNNEADTPDNFQSRRPNTSFCFLDIRSPGLGDTAMYLCATSEEIFSYNSPLHFGNGTRLTVT.

The genes are TRBV6-6 and TRBJ1-1; D uncertain. Germline CDR1 and CDR2: MNHNY and SVGAGI (reference sequence). This CDR3 region has 16 residues. Trimming removed 0 bases at V and 2 bases at J, with 13 bases between. DNA for the CDR3: TGTGCCAGCAGTTACTCCTTTAGGGCAACAAACACTGAAGCTTTCTTT. Amino acid sequence: CASSYSFRATNTEAFF.

The rearrangement joins TRBV7-3 to TRBJ2-7; D unresolved. V was pared by 2 bases and J by 2 bases, with 16 bases between. The CDR3 runs to 16 residues. Germline CDR1 is SGHTA and CDR2 is FQGTGA. As DNA, the CDR3 is TGTGCCAGCAGCTTAGTAAACAAACCTCAAACCTACGAGCAGTACTTC. Encoded protein: CASSLVNKPQTYEQYF.

The V call is TRBV5-1, the J call TRBJ2-1; a weak D match, TRBD1 (6 bases). In germline, CDR1 is SGHRS, CDR2 YFSETQ. The CDR3 is made up of 15 amino acids. The V end lost 1 base, the J end lost 0 bases, and 8 bases lay between the germline ends. This chain's CDR3 is CASSLQGNSYNEQFF. As DNA, the CDR3 is TGCGCCAGCAGCTTGCAGGGGAACTCCTACAATGAGCAGTTCTTC.

The rearrangement joins TRBV7-2 to TRBJ1-1, with no clear D. The V end lost 2 bases, the J end lost 0 bases, and 7 bases lay between the germline ends. Germline V gives CDR1 SGHTA, CDR2 FQGNSA. The CDR3 is 14 amino acids. The CDR3 nucleotides are TGTGCCAGCAGCTTAAATAGACTGAACACTGAAGCTTTCTTT. Its protein is CASSLNRLNTEAFF.

The chain carries TRBV7-2 and TRBJ2-1, with 8 positions matching TRBD2. The CDR3 has 13 residues. The trim removed 5 bases at V and 7 bases at J, leaving 4 bases unmatched. CDR1 and CDR2 (germline): SGHTA, FQGNSA. CDR3 in amino acids: CASSTGLANEQFF. DNA for the CDR3: TGTGCCAGCAGCACCGGACTAGCTAATGAGCAGTTCTTC. The full variable domain, with the rest looked up from reference TRBV7-2 and TRBJ2-1, is GAGVSQSPSNKVTEKGKDVELRCDPISGHTALYWYRQSLGQGLEFLIYFQGNSAPDKSGLPSDRFSAERTGGSVSTLTIQRTQQEDSAVYLCASSTGLANEQFFGPGTRLTVL.

The chain uses TRBV4-3 and TRBJ2-2, with D possibly being TRBD1 (6 bases). V dropped 4 bases and J dropped 5 bases, with 14 bases sitting between them. CDR1 is LGHNA, CDR2 YSLEER, per germline. CDR3 length equals 15 residues. This CDR3 reads CASSLQGTWTGELFF. The CDR3, as DNA: TGCGCCAGCAGCCTACAGGGCACTTGGACCGGGGAGCTGTTTTTT.

The chain employs TRBV11-2 and TRBJ2-1; the D gene is possibly TRBD2 (5 bases). Germline V CDR1 and CDR2: SGHAT, FQNNGV. The CDR3 contains 18 residues. V lost 4 bases, J lost 3 bases, and 22 bases lay in between. The DNA for the CDR3 is TGTGCCAGCAGCTCCCGAGGTGCCGCCGGGATCAGCTACAATGAGCAGTTCTTC. Translated, it gives CASSSRGAAGISYNEQFF.

The V gene is TRBV6-1, the J gene TRBJ2-5; 10 bases are a match to TRBD1. Near its end, the DNA agrees better with TRBJ2-7, so the J call may be wrong. Germline V gene data show CDR1 as MNHNS and CDR2 as SASEGT. The CDR3 has 14 amino acids. Here the CDR3 DNA reads TGTGCCAGCAGTGGGCGGACAGGGGGCTACGAGCAGTACTTC. Encoded protein: CASSGRTGGYEQYF.

The chain has TRBV11-2 and TRBJ1-1; D unresolved. The CDR3 is 11 amino acids. Trimming removed 5 bases at V and 1 base at J, with 2 bases between. CDR1 and CDR2 from the germline V gene are SGHAT and FQNNGV. CDR3 sequence: CASSRNTEAFF. The CDR3 nucleotides are TGTGCCAGCAGCAGGAACACTGAAGCTTTCTTT. The complete variable domain, with remaining parts taken from reference TRBV11-2 and TRBJ1-1, reads EAGVAQSPRYKIIEKRQSVAFWCNPISGHATLYWYQQILGQGPKLLIQFQNNGVVDDSQLPKDRFSAERLKGVDSTLKIQPAKLEDSAVYLCASSRNTEAFFGQGTRLTVV.

This clone has just a few counts. V gene TRBV15 combines with J gene TRBJ2-2; unclear D gene. V was shortened by 0 bases and J by 4 bases, with 12 bases between the two germline ends. This CDR3 region has 16 residues. The germline CDR1 and CDR2 sequences are LNHNV and YYDKDF (reference sequence). CDR3: CATSRDRLIPTGELFF. The CDR3 DNA reads TGTGCCACCAGCAGAGATCGACTCATCCCCACCGGGGAGCTGTTTTTT.

The rearrangement joins TRBV4-2 to TRBJ2-1; D tentatively reads TRBD1 or TRBD2 (6 bases each). The length of the CDR3 is 15 residues. CDR1 is LGHNA, CDR2 YNFKEQ, per germline. V was pared by 2 bases and J by 8 bases, with 16 bases between. The CDR3 nucleotides read TGTGCCAGCAGCCAAACCACGTCCGGGGGCTATGAGCAGTTCTTC. It is translated as CASSQTTSGGYEQFF.

The chain is built from TRBV5-1 and TRBJ2-5; 9 positions agree with TRBD2. The CDR3 has 16 residues. Germline V gene data show CDR1 as SGHRS and CDR2 as YFSETQ. The junction had 7 bases not matched to a gene; V was cut back by 2 bases and J by 2 bases. CDR3 region: CASSFGASGKQETQYF. The CDR3 bases are TGCGCCAGCAGCTTTGGGGCTAGCGGGAAACAAGAGACCCAGTACTTC.